This T cell receptor (beta chain) appears in the sequencing data of a study of Graves' ophthalmopathy and Graves' hyperthyroidism. Excluded: other autoimmune disease, uncontrolled infection, pregnancy or lactation. Establishment of the diagnosis relied upon clinical symptoms, serum thyroxine, TRAb, thyroid ultrasound and orbital computed tomography. This CDR3 has 21 amino acids. Germline V gives CDR1 DFQATT, CDR2 SNEGSKA (reference sequence). V lost 0 bases to trimming and J lost 6 bases; unmatched junction nucleotides: 24. Amplification from RNA transcripts yielded the TCR beta CDR3 regions. A first-round RT-PCR used HTBI primers, followed by a second-round multiplex PCR. One entry per CDR3 protein results from TCRdb running MiXCR on the multiplex PCR reads. The sample comprises a few hundred thousand distinct CDR3 sequences, about 16% of which are singletons, and approximately 7% rests with the top ten.

This clonotype was seen many times. Its antigen is unidentified. Regarding the study as a whole: Ophthalmopathy could be told apart from stable hyperthyroidism by a 13-signature model (87.88% sensitivity, about 80% specificity). Clonotypes were expanded in thyroid at above 0.001 frequency, and most also appeared in blood.

The chain carries TRBV20-1 and TRBJ1-2; TRBD1 matches 11 bases. The TCR sequence derives from a woman younger than 30 with stable Graves' hyperthyroidism. The sample was peripheral blood. DNA of the CDR3: TGCAGTGCTAGAGATTTTTTGAGGTGGGGTAAGGACAGGGGGCAAAGGGATGGCTACACCTTC. As protein: CSARDFLRWGKDRGQRDGYTF.